The clone carrying this T cell receptor (beta chain) was observed at least ten times. The sample is drawn from a study of Graves' ophthalmopathy and Graves' hyperthyroidism. Amplification of the TCR beta CDR3 regions used RNA transcripts (as template). The workflow started with a first-round RT-PCR run with HTBI primers and then moved on to a second-round multiplex PCR. TCRdb processed the multiplex PCR reads anew with MiXCR; each CDR3 protein has one entry. The sample lists roughly 350,000 distinct CDR3 sequences, roughly a sixth occurring once. Newly diagnosed hyperthyroidism donors, aged 18 to 65, duration under 2 months. The ends were cut back, 6 bases at V and 3 bases at J, with 11 bases in the middle. The germline V gene encodes CDR1 SGHTA and CDR2 FQGNSA. This CDR3 is 13 amino acids long.

This TCR came from an adult woman with stable Graves' hyperthyroidism. Specimen: peripheral blood. This rearrangement joins TRBV7-2 to TRBJ1-1; D possibly corresponds to TRBD1 (6 bases). The CDR3 here is CASRSDSHTEAFF. As DNA, the CDR3 is TGTGCCAGCAGATCGGACAGCCACACTGAAGCTTTCTTT.